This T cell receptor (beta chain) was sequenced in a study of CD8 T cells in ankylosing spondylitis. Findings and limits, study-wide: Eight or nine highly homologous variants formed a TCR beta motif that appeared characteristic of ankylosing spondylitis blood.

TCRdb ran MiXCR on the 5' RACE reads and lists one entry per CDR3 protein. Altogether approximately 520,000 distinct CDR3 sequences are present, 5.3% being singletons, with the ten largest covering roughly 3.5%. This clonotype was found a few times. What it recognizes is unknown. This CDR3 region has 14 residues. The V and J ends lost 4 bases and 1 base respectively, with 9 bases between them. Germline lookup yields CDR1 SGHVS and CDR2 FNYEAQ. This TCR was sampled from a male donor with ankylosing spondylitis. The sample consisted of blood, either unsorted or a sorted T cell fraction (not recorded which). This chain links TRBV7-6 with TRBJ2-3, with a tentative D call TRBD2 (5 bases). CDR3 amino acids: CASSSGIGTDTQYF. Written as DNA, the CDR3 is TGTGCCAGCAGCTCGGGGATCGGCACAGATACGCAGTATTTT. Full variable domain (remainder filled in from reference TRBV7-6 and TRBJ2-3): GAGVSQSPRYKVTKRGQDVALRCDPISGHVSLYWYRQALGQGPEFLTYFNYEAQQDKSGLPNDRFSAERPEGSISTLTIQRTEQRDSAMYRCASSSGIGTDTQYFGPGTRLTVL.